This T cell receptor beta chain was documented in a study of shared T cell receptors in the human thymus. The germline V gene has CDR1 KGHSH and CDR2 LQKENI. The CDR3 is made up of 14 amino acids. V dropped 3 bases and J dropped 6 bases, with 15 bases sitting between them. Profiled with immunoSEQ multiplex PCR; TCRdb holds only in-frame clones, not every one. Of hundreds of thousands of clones in the sample, roughly 90% were seen once. The same data also contributed to another study, on human thymus T cells. This second study says: The thymus was resected at corrective cardiac surgery. Related research described strongly overlapping thymic repertoires in unrelated people.

The sequenced sample was thymocytes. This chain links TRBV18 with TRBJ2-7, with D possibly being TRBD1 (6 bases). The clonotype comes from a boy in the first two years of life with a congenital heart defect. The CDR3 DNA follows: TGTGCCAGCTCACCGGGCAGGGGTCCTACCGAGCAGTACTTC. As protein: CASSPGRGPTEQYF.